A selection of T cell receptor beta chains follows, all from one sample in a study of persistence of HIV-infected CD4 T cells. Their cognate antigens are unknown. Generated by immunoSEQ multiplex PCR, the TCRdb table keeps only in-frame clones and is missing some. Found here are about 45,000 clones, around 90% of them singletons; the top ten hold 3.3%. The starting material was CD4+ T cells sorted from PBMCs after roughly 20-hour stimulation, obtained from a patient who received antiretroviral therapy. Every receptor here comes from an adult woman with HIV who was CMV-seropositive. Both conserved end residues are part of each CDR3. A D gene is named only where the DNA matches it firmly. Clone sizes are given selectively: once, few, many, or a class where the clone is expanded.

D gene	J gene	clone size	V gene	CDR3 DNA	CDR3 protein
TRBD1	TRBJ2-5	-	TRBV24-1	TGTGCCACCAGTGATCCTAGGACAGGGGGGGAGACCCAGTACTTC	CATSDPRTGGETQYF
-	TRBJ1-2	-	TRBV29-1	TGCAGCGTTGAGGGGGGAAGTAACTATGGCTACACCTTC	CSVEGGSNYGYTF
TRBD2	TRBJ2-1	-	TRBV28	TGTGCCAGCTGGACTATGATCCCCGGGACTAGCGGGAGGGCCAGCGGCCACGAGCAGTTCTTC	CASWTMIPGTSGRASGHEQFF
TRBD1	TRBJ2-2	-	TRBV5-5	TGTGCCACCAGTCCGGGACAGGGGATTATCGGGGAGCTGTTTTTT	CATSPGQGIIGELFF
TRBD1	TRBJ2-7	-	TRBV25-1	TGTGCCAGCAGTGACCGGGACAGGGTTTTGGCGGAGCAGTACTTC	CASSDRDRVLAEQYF
-	TRBJ2-5	-	TRBV7-2	TGTGCCAGCAGCCCCGATCAAGAGACCCAGTACTTC	CASSPDQETQYF
-	TRBJ1-1	-	TRBV6-2/TRBV6-3	TGTGCCAGCAGCAGGCGACAAGAAACTGAAGCTTTCTTT	CASSRRQETEAFF
-	TRBJ1-5	-	TRBV19	TGTGCCAGTAGAGGAGGGTCTCCGGGGCAGCCCCAGCATTTT	CASRGGSPGQPQHF
TRBD1	TRBJ1-1	-	TRBV5-8	TGTGCCAGCAGCTACGGGACAGGGTTAGTCTCGGGGATTGAAGCTTTCTTT	CASSYGTGLVSGIEAFF
TRBD1	TRBJ2-4	-	TRBV6-1	TGTGCCAGCAGTGAAGCGCGGACAGGCCTTGGGGACATTCAGTACTTC	CASSEARTGLGDIQYF
-	TRBJ1-1	once	TRBV14	TGTGCCAGCAGCCAAGAAGGGGATTGGTATACGAACACTGAAGCTTTCTTT	CASSQEGDWYTNTEAFF
TRBD1	TRBJ2-7	-	TRBV6-5	TGTGCCAGCAGTCTACAAGGGACAGGTTTCGACGAGCAGTACTTC	CASSLQGTGFDEQYF
TRBD1	TRBJ1-2	-	TRBV5-8	TGTGCCAGCAGCTACGGACAGGAGGGGTACGGCTACACCTTC	CASSYGQEGYGYTF
TRBD1	TRBJ1-2	-	TRBV7-2	TGTGCCAGCAGCCCCCAAGGGACAGGTTTCGAGACTTACTTC	CASSPQGTGFETYF
TRBD1	TRBJ2-5	once	TRBV7-2	TGTGCCAGCAGCTTACTGGGACAGGGGTACCAAGAGACCCAGTACTTC	CASSLLGQGYQETQYF
-	TRBJ1-2	-	TRBV11-3	TGTGCCAGCAGCTTAGTGGGCCCCCAGGGCCGCTATGGCTACACCTTC	CASSLVGPQGRYGYTF
TRBD1	TRBJ1-1	-	TRBV7-2	TGTGCCAGCAGCCCCGAGGGGGCCTCTTACACTGAAGCTTTCTTT	CASSPEGASYTEAFF
TRBD2	TRBJ2-1	-	TRBV5-1	TGCGCCAGCAGCTTGGGACTAGCGGGGGGAGGGGAGCAGTTCTTC	CASSLGLAGGGEQFF
TRBD1	TRBJ1-2	once	TRBV4-1	TGCGCCAGCAGCCAAGATCGGACAGGGAGCCGCTATGGCTACACCTTC	CASSQDRTGSRYGYTF
-	TRBJ2-7	-	TRBV5-1	TGCGCCAGCAGCTTGGCCGAGGAGCGGGTGCCCTACGAGCAGTACTTC	CASSLAEERVPYEQYF
TRBD1	TRBJ2-7	-	TRBV29-1	TGCAGCGTTGTGGGACAGGGCACCGAGCAGTACTTC	CSVVGQGTEQYF
-	TRBJ1-5	-	TRBV6-1	TGTGCCAGCAGTGAAGCCAGGGCAAGGGTTGAGAGCAATCAGCCCCAGCATTTT	CASSEARARVESNQPQHF
-	TRBJ1-2	-	TRBV4-3	TGCGCCAGCAGCCAAGAACGGGGCTATGGCTACACCTTC	CASSQERGYGYTF
-	TRBJ1-3	-	TRBV18	TGTGCCAGCTCACCACAGGGGCTAGGCTCTGGAAACACCATATATTTT	CASSPQGLGSGNTIYF
TRBD2	TRBJ2-3	-	TRBV7-2	TGTGCCAGCAGCCTGGCGGCGGGAGGAGATACGCAGTATTTT	CASSLAAGGDTQYF
-	TRBJ1-2	-	TRBV5-6	TGTGCCAGCAGCTTGGCTTTGGGGGACTATGGCTACACCTTC	CASSLALGDYGYTF
-	TRBJ2-7	-	TRBV5-1	TGCGCCAGCAGCTTGAATAGGGGCAACTCCTACGAGCAGTACTTC	CASSLNRGNSYEQYF
-	TRBJ2-7	-	TRBV18	TGTGCCAGCTCACCACGGGCAGGTCAGCACGAGCAGTACTTC	CASSPRAGQHEQYF
TRBD1	TRBJ1-1	-	TRBV7-2	TGTGCCAGCAGCCCTCAGACAGGGGATACTGAAGCTTTCTTT	CASSPQTGDTEAFF
TRBD1	TRBJ2-2	-	TRBV4-3	TGCGCCAGCAGCCCCGGGACAGGGGGGAACACCGGGGAGCTGTTTTTT	CASSPGTGGNTGELFF
-	TRBJ2-7	-	TRBV30	TGTGCCTGGCTCCAGGAGGGGGGGCAGTACTACGAGCAGTACTTC	CAWLQEGGQYYEQYF
-	TRBJ2-5	-	TRBV7-2	TGTGCCAGCAGCTACAGCCGGGACAAAGAGACCCAGTACTTC	CASSYSRDKETQYF
-	TRBJ2-1	-	TRBV19	TGTGCCAGTAGTATAAACAATGAGCAGTTCTTC	CASSINNEQFF
-	TRBJ2-3	-	TRBV23-1	TGCGCCAGCACACAAAAACAACTGAGGGGAGATACGCAGTATTTT	CASTQKQLRGDTQYF
TRBD1	TRBJ1-5	-	TRBV19	TGTGCCAGTTCCGACAGGGAATCCCAGCCCCAGCATTTT	CASSDRESQPQHF
TRBD2	TRBJ2-3	-	TRBV5-5	TGTGCCAGCAGCTTGGAGCGTTCTAGCGGGCGCACAGATACGCAGTATTTT	CASSLERSSGRTDTQYF
-	TRBJ2-7	-	TRBV14	TGTGCCAGTCAAGTCGCCTCGGGGTACGAGCAGTACTTC	CASQVASGYEQYF
TRBD1	TRBJ1-2	once	TRBV19	TGTGCCAGTAGTATTAACCTTGGACAGGGGGCTTATGGCTACACCTTC	CASSINLGQGAYGYTF
-	TRBJ1-3	-	TRBV7-2	TGTGCCAGCAGAGCCGAATGGGATCGCTCTGGAAACACCATATATTTT	CASRAEWDRSGNTIYF
-	TRBJ1-1	-	TRBV2	TGTGCCAGCAGGGCGGATGCACGGGGATCTGAAGCTTTCTTT	CASRADARGSEAFF
-	TRBJ1-2	-	TRBV12-3/TRBV12-4	TGTGCCAGCAGGCCCGACCTTAACTATGGCTACACCTTC	CASRPDLNYGYTF
-	TRBJ2-7	-	TRBV11-2	TGTGCCAGCAGCTTAGGTGGCAGGGAGAGCTCCTACGAGCAGTACTTC	CASSLGGRESSYEQYF
-	TRBJ1-6	-	TRBV9	TGTGCCAGCAGCGTAGGCCGAAATAATTCACCCCTCCACTTT	CASSVGRNNSPLHF
-	TRBJ2-5	-	TRBV24-1	TGTGCCACCCGAGGGGAAGAGACCCAGTACTTC	CATRGEETQYF
-	TRBJ2-5	-	TRBV4-3	TGCGCCAGCAGCCAAGATGCAGCGGCCCAAGAGACCCAGTACTTC	CASSQDAAAQETQYF
-	TRBJ2-6	-	TRBV6-2/TRBV6-3	TGTGCCAGCAGTTACCAGGTGGGCGGGGCCAACGTCCTGACTTTC	CASSYQVGGANVLTF
TRBD1	TRBJ1-2	-	TRBV11-3	TGTGCCAGCAGCTCATCAAAGGACAGGGAAGTCTATGGCTACACCTTC	CASSSSKDREVYGYTF
-	TRBJ2-2	-	TRBV6-5	TGTGCCAGCACTGGACAATGGGACGGGGAGCTGTTTTTT	CASTGQWDGELFF
-	TRBJ1-1	-	TRBV4-3	TGCGCCAGCAGCCAATCTTCCCTAGGGGGGCTGGGGAACACTGAAGCTTTCTTT	CASSQSSLGGLGNTEAFF
TRBD1	TRBJ1-4	few	TRBV6-1	TGTGCCAGCAGTGAAGAGGGACAGGGGATCCGGAAACTGTTTTTT	CASSEEGQGIRKLFF
TRBD1	TRBJ1-1	-	TRBV5-6	TGTGCCAGCAGCTCGGACAGGGCGGACACTGAAGCTTTCTTT	CASSSDRADTEAFF
TRBD1	TRBJ1-1	-	TRBV19	TGTGCCAGTAAGACAGGGGAGGCAATGAGTGCTGAAGCTTTCTTT	CASKTGEAMSAEAFF
TRBD2	TRBJ2-7	-	TRBV23-1	TGCGCCAGCAGAGGACTAGCGGGAGATGGGACGACCGAGCAGTACTTC	CASRGLAGDGTTEQYF